The source of this T cell receptor (beta chain) is a study of shared T cell receptors in the human thymus. Profiled with immunoSEQ multiplex PCR; TCRdb holds only in-frame clones, not every one. The repertoire holds 700,000 to 750,000 clones, with approximately 85% as singletons. CDR1 is MNHEY, CDR2 SVGAGI, per germline. Trimming stripped 6 bases from V and 1 base from J, with 13 bases between. This CDR3 region has 14 residues. This sample also appeared in a second study, on human thymus T cells. As reported in that work: The thymus was resected at corrective cardiac surgery. There were highly overlapping thymic repertoires among unrelated individuals, as related research reported.

The chain employs TRBV6-5 and TRBJ2-7; maybe TRBD1 (6 bases). The source material was thymocytes. The sequence came from a girl in the first two years of life with a congenital heart defect. The DNA of the CDR3 is TGTGCCAGCAGGACTCCAGGGGTTTCCTACGAGCAGTACTTC. It codes for CASRTPGVSYEQYF.